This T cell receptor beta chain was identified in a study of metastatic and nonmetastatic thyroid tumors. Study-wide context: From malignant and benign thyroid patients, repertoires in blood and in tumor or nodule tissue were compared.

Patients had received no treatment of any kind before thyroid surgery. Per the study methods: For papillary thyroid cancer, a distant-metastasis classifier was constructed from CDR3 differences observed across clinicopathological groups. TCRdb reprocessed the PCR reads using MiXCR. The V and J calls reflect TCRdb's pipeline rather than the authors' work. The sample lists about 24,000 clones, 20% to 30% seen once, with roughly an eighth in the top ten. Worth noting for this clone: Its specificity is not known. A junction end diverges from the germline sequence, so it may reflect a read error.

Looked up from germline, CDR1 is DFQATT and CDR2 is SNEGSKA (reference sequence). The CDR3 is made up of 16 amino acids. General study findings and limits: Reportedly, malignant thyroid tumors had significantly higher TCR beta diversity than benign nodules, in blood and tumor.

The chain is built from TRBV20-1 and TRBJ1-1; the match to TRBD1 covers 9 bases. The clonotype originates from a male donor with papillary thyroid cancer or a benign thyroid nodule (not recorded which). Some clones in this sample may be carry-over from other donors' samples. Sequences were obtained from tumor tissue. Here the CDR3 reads CSARRWYRGQDTESFF. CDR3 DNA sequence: TGCAGTGCTAGACGTTGGTACAGGGGGCAGGACACTGAATCTTTCTTT.